A single sample gave rise to the 20 T cell receptor beta chains below, sequenced in a study of T cells expressing NK-cell markers. TCRdb reprocessed the 5' RACE reads and reports one entry per CDR3 protein, with no DNA. Here the sample table reports about half a million distinct CDR3 sequences. Sequencing was done on a sample of blood T cells: a sorted CD56 or NKG2C T cell subset, CD4+ or CD8+ T cells, or bulk PBMC T cells (not recorded which). These receptors were collected from a woman in her fifties or sixties in good health.

The chain recombines TRBV24-1 with TRBJ2-1; TCRdb's D call, TRBD2, is unchecked because there is no DNA. The germline gives CDR1 KGHDR, CDR2 SFDVKD. The CDR3 totals 16 residues. The chain's CDR3 is CATSGTRAGEGNEQFF.

The chain is built from TRBV7-9 and TRBJ2-5; TCRdb returns TRBD1, unconfirmable since there is no DNA. The CDR3 sequence is 17 residues long. CDR1 is SEHNR, CDR2 FQNEAQ, per germline (reference sequence). CDR3 residues: CASSLVLSVQGQETQYF.

This chain connects TRBV11-2 to TRBJ1-5. The CDR3 has 15 amino acids. In germline, CDR1 is SGHAT, CDR2 FQNNGV. The chain's CDR3 is CASSSQGFSNQPQHF.

This chain connects TRBV4-1 to TRBJ1-6; TCRdb's D gene call, TRBD1, goes unchecked for lack of DNA. This CDR3 is 14 amino acids long. Germline V CDR1 and CDR2: MGHRA, YSYEKL. This CDR3 is CASSNRDRDSPLHF.

V and J are TRBV29-1 and TRBJ2-1; TCRdb's assignment of TRBD2 cannot be checked, as there is no DNA. Germline V gene lookup returns CDR1 SQVTM and CDR2 ANQGSEA. The CDR3 runs 15 residues. The CDR3 sequence is CSVAPTSSTHSEQFF.

The rearrangement uses TRBV18 and TRBJ1-3. The CDR3 consists of 14 residues. Per germline, CDR1 KGHSH and CDR2 LQKENI. CDR3: CASSPGSEGNTIYF.

The chain couples TRBV25-1 to TRBJ2-1; without DNA, the TCRdb call of TRBD2 cannot be checked. CDR1 and CDR2 (germline): MGHDK, SYGVNS. The CDR3 is 12 residues long. CDR3 loop: CASSGIAGVKFF.

V usage is TRBV20-1 and J usage is TRBJ2-1; TCRdb designates TRBD1, a call that cannot be tested without DNA. The CDR3 has 15 amino acids. Germline V CDR1 and CDR2: DFQATT, SNEGSKA (reference sequence). The CDR3 loop is CSARDIRTGGAEQFF.

The chain links TRBV15 to TRBJ2-1; TCRdb returns TRBD1, unconfirmable since there is no DNA. The V gene's germline CDR1 is LNHNV and CDR2 YYDKDF (reference sequence). The CDR3 runs 12 residues. CDR3 residues: CATSKQGYEQFF. The full variable domain, rest sourced from reference TRBV15 and TRBJ2-1, is DAMVIQNPRYQVTQFGKPVTLSCSQTLNHNVMYWYQQKSSQAPKLLFHYYDKDFNNEADTPDNFQSRRPNTSFCFLDIRSPGLGDTAMYLCATSKQGYEQFFGPGTRLTVL.

This chain connects TRBV5-1 to TRBJ1-1; absent DNA, TCRdb's TRBD1 call cannot be checked. CDR1 is SGHRS, CDR2 YFSETQ, per germline. The CDR3 consists of 15 residues. CDR3 protein: CASSQTTGVNTEAFF.

The genes are TRBV4-1 and TRBJ1-2; the D gene TCRdb calls, TRBD1, cannot be checked with no DNA. Per the germline V gene, CDR1 is MGHRA and CDR2 is YSYEKL. The CDR3 totals 17 residues. The CDR3 loop reads CANSYSSNRGQNYGYTF.

The rearrangement joins TRBV7-9 to TRBJ2-2; the TCRdb call, TRBD1, lacks DNA for checking. The germline V gene encodes CDR1 SEHNR and CDR2 FQNEAQ (reference sequence). This CDR3 contains 15 residues. CDR3 region: CASSTGTRSSGELFF.

This rearrangement joins TRBV6-6 to TRBJ1-4; TCRdb returns TRBD1, unconfirmable since there is no DNA. This CDR3 comprises 14 residues. The germline CDR1 and CDR2 sequences are MNHNY and SVGAGI (reference sequence). The CDR3: CASTPGTEDEKLFF.

The chain carries TRBV20-1 and TRBJ1-1. The CDR3 has 13 amino acids. Germline V gives CDR1 DFQATT, CDR2 SNEGSKA (reference sequence). The CDR3 sequence: CSARGADHTEAFF.

V gene TRBV2 combines with J gene TRBJ2-5; the D call from TCRdb, TRBD2, cannot be confirmed without DNA. Germline CDR1 SNHLY, CDR2 FYNNEI. There are 15 residues in the CDR3. The chain's CDR3 is CASRKTSGVQETQYF.

V is TRBV13 and J is TRBJ1-4; TCRdb selects TRBD1, and the lack of DNA leaves this call unchecked. The CDR3 is 17 residues long. Germline values: CDR1 PRHDT, CDR2 FYEKMQ (reference sequence). CDR3 residues: CASSFKGWGQVNEKLFF. Looking up the rest from reference TRBV13 and TRBJ1-4 gives the full variable domain: AAGVIQSPRHLIKEKRETATLKCYPIPRHDTVYWYQQGPGQDPQFLISFYEKMQSDKGSIPDRFSAQQFSDYHSELNMSSLELGDSALYFCASSFKGWGQVNEKLFFGSGTQLSVL.

The genes are TRBV27 and TRBJ2-7; TCRdb gives TRBD1 as the D gene, but with no DNA this cannot be confirmed. CDR1 is MNHEY, CDR2 SMNVEV, per germline (reference sequence). The CDR3 spans 16 residues. The CDR3: CASSLKGGPPSYEQYF.

This chain's CDR3 is CASSQDRDRARETQYF. V and J are TRBV4-2 and TRBJ2-5; TCRdb indicates TRBD1, and absent DNA this call remains unverified. This CDR3 has 16 residues. In germline, CDR1 is LGHNA, CDR2 YNFKEQ.

V usage is TRBV12-3 or TRBV12-4 and J usage is TRBJ1-1; TCRdb gives TRBD1 as the D gene, but with no DNA this cannot be confirmed. The CDR3 is 14 amino acids. The CDR3 loop is CASSFGARGTEAFF.

The V call is TRBV5-1, the J call TRBJ2-1. The CDR3 extends over 14 amino acids. CDR1 and CDR2 (germline): SGHRS, YFSETQ. CDR3 sequence: CASSWDPISHEQFF. The variable domain in full, completed from reference TRBV5-1 and TRBJ2-1, reads KAGVTQTPRYLIKTRGQQVTLSCSPISGHRSVSWYQQTPGQGLQFLFEYFSETQRNKGNFPGRFSGRQFSNSRSEMNVSTLELGDSALYLCASSWDPISHEQFFGPGTRLTVL.